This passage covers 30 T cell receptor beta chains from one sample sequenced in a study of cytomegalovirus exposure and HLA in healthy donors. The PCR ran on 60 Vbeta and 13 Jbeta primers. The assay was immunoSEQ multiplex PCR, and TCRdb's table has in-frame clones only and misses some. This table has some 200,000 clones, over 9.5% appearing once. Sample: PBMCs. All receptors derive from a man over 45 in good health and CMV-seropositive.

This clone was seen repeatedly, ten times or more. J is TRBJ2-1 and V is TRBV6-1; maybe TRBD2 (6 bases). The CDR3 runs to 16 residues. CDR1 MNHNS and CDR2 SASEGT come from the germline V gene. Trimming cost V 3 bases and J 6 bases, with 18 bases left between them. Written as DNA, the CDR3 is TGTGCCAGCAGTGACCGGACTATAGCGTTCGGCAATGAGCAGTTCTTC. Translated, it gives CASSDRTIAFGNEQFF.

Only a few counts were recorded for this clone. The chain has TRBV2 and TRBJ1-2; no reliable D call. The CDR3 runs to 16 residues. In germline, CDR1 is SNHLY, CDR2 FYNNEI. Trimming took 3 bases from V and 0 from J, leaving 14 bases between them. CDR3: CASSEDHPQANYGYTF. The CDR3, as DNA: TGTGCCAGCAGTGAGGATCATCCCCAGGCTAACTATGGCTACACCTTC. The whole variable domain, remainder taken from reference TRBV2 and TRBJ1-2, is EPEVTQTPSHQVTQMGQEVILRCVPISNHLYFYWYRQILGQKVEFLVSFYNNEISEKSEIFDDQFSVERPDGSNFTLKIRSTKLEDSAMYFCASSEDHPQANYGYTFGSGTRLTVV.

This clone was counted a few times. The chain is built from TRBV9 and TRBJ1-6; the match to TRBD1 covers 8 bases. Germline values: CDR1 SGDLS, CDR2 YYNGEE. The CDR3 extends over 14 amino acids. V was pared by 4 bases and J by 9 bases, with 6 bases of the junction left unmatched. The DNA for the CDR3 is TGTGCCAGCAGCTTGACAGGGGAGGGTTCACCCCTCCACTTT. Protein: CASSLTGEGSPLHF.

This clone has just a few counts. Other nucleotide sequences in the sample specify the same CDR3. Here the CDR3 DNA reads TGCGCCAGCAGCCCAATTCGGCCAGGGGATTTGGAGACCCAGTACTTC. The encoded protein is CASSPIRPGDLETQYF. The chain couples TRBV5-1 to TRBJ2-5; tentatively, D is TRBD1 (6 bases). The CDR3 contains 16 residues. V lost 4 bases to trimming and J lost 5 bases, with 21 bases between them. Per the germline V gene, CDR1 is SGHRS and CDR2 is YFSETQ. Filled out from reference TRBV5-1 and TRBJ2-5, the complete variable domain reads KAGVTQTPRYLIKTRGQQVTLSCSPISGHRSVSWYQQTPGQGLQFLFEYFSETQRNKGNFPGRFSGRQFSNSRSEMNVSTLELGDSALYLCASSPIRPGDLETQYFGPGTRLLVL.

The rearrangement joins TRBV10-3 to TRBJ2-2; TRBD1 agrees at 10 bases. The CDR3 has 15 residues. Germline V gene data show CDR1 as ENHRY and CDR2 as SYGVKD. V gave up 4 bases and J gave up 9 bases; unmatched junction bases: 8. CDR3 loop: CAISVGQGSSRELFF. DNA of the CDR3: TGTGCCATCAGTGTGGGACAGGGGAGTTCCCGGGAGCTGTTTTTT.

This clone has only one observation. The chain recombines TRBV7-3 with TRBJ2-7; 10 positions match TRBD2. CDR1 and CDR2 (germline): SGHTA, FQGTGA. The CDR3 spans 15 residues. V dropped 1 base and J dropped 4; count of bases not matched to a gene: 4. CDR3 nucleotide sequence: TGTGCCAGCAGCTTAAGAAGCGGGGGGGCATACGAGCAGTACTTC. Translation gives CASSLRSGGAYEQYF.

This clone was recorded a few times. CDR3: CASSSGTALFYSGANVLTF. In DNA, the CDR3 is TGTGCCAGCAGTTCAGGGACAGCACTATTTTACTCTGGGGCCAACGTCCTGACTTTC. The chain links TRBV28 to TRBJ2-6; TRBD1 matches at 7 bases. The V gene end was trimmed by 4 bases and the J gene end by 0 bases; junction bases not matched to a gene: 12. The germline V gene encodes CDR1 MDHEN and CDR2 SYDVKM. CDR3 length equals 19 residues.

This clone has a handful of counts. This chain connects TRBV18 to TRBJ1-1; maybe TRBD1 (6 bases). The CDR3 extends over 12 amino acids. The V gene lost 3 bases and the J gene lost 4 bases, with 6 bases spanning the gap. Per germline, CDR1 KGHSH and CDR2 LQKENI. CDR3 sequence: CASSPTGTEAFF. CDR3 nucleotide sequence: TGTGCCAGCTCACCGACAGGCACTGAAGCTTTCTTT.

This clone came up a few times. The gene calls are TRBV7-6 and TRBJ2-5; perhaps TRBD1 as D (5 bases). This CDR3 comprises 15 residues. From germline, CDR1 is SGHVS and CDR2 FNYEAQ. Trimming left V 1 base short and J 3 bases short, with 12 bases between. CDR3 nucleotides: TGTGCCAGCAGCTTAGGCCAGGGATTAAAAGAGACCCAGTACTTC. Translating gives CASSLGQGLKETQYF.

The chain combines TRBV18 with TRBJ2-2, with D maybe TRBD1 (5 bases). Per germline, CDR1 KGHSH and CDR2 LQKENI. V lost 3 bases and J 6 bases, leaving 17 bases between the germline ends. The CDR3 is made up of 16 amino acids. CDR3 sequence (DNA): TGTGCCAGCTCACCCCTCGGACACGACACTGCCGGGGAGCTGTTTTTT. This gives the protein CASSPLGHDTAGELFF.

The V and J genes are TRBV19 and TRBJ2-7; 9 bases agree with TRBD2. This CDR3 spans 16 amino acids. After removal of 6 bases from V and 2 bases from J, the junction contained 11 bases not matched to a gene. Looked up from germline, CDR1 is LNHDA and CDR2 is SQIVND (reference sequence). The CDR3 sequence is CASRLGRGGPPYEQYF. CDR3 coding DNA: TGTGCCAGTAGGTTAGGGCGGGGGGGCCCCCCCTACGAGCAGTACTTC. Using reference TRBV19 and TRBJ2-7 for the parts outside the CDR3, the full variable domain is DGGITQSPKYLFRKEGQNVTLSCEQNLNHDAMYWYRQDPGQGLRLIYYSQIVNDFQKGDIAEGYSVSREKKESFPLTVTSAQKNPTAFYLCASRLGRGGPPYEQYFGPGTRLTVT.

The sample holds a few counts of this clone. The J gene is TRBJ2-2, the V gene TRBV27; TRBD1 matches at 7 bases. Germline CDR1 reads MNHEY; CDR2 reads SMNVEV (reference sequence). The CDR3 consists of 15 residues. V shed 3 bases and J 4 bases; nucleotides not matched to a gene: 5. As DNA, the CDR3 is TGTGCCAGCAGTTTTAGGGGGCCGGGCACCGGGGAGCTGTTTTTT. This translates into CASSFRGPGTGELFF.

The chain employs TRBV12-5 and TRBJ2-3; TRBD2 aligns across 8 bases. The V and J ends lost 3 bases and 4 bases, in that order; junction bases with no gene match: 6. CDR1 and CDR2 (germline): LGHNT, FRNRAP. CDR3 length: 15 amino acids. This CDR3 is CASGFGRAGPDTQYF. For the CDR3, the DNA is TGTGCTAGTGGTTTCGGGAGGGCAGGTCCAGATACGCAGTATTTT.

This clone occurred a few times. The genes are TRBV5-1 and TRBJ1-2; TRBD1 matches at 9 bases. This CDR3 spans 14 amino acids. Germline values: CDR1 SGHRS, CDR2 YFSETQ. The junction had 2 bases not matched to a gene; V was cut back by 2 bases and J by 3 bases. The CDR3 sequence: CASSFTGGDYGYTF. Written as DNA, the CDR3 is TGCGCCAGCAGCTTTACAGGGGGCGACTATGGCTACACCTTC.

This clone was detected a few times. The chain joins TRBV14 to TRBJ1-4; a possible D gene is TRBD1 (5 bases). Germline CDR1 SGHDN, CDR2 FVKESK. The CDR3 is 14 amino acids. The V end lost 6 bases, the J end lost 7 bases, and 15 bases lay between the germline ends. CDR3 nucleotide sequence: TGTGCCAGCAGTCGAAGCAGGGTGGTTGAAAAACTGTTTTTT. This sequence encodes CASSRSRVVEKLFF.

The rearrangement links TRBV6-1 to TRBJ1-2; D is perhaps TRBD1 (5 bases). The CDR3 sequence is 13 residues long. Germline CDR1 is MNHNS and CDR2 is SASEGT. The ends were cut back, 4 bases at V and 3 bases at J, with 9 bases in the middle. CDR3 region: CASSVGRDYGYTF. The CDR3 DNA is TGTGCCAGCAGTGTTGGCAGGGACTATGGCTACACCTTC.

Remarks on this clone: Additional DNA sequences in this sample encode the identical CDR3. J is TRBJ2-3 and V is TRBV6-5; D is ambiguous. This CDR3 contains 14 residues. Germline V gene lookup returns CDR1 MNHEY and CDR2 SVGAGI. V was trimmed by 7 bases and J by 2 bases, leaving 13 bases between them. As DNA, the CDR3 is TGTGCCAGCACCAATTCAGGTCCCACAGATACGCAGTATTTT. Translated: CASTNSGPTDTQYF.

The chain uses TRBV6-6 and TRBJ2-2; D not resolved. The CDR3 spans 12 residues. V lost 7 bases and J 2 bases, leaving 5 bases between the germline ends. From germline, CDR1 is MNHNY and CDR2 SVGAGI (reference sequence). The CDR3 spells CASTINTGELFF. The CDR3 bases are TGTGCCAGCACTATTAACACCGGGGAGCTGTTTTTT.

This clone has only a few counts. CDR3 protein: CASSLWAGLRETQYF. DNA for the CDR3: TGTGCCAGCAGCTTGTGGGCAGGACTTCGCGAGACCCAGTACTTC. The gene calls are TRBV5-8 and TRBJ2-5; possible D gene TRBD2, 5 bases. V lost 1 base and J lost 5, with 15 bases in between. The CDR3 length is 15 residues. CDR1 is SGHTS and CDR2 is YDEGEE in the germline V gene.

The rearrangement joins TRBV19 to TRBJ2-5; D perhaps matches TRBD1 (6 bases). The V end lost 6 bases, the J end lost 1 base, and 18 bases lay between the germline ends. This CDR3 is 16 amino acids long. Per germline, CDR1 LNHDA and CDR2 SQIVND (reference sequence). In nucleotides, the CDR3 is TGTGCCAGTAGCAATTGGCAGGGGTCCGTCCAAGAGACCCAGTACTTC. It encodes CASSNWQGSVQETQYF.

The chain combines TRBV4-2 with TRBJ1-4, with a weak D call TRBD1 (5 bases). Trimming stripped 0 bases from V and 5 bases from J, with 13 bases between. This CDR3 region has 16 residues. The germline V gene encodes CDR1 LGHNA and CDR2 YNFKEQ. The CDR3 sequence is CASSQDLREGNEKLFF. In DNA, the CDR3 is TGTGCCAGCAGCCAAGATCTCAGGGAGGGAAATGAAAAACTGTTTTTT.

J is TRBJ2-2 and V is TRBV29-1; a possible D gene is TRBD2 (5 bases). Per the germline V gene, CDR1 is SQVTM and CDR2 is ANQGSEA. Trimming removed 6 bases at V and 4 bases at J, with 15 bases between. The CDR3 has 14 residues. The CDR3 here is CSVGLKLSTGELFF. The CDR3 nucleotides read TGCAGCGTCGGACTCAAGCTGAGCACCGGGGAGCTGTTTTTT.

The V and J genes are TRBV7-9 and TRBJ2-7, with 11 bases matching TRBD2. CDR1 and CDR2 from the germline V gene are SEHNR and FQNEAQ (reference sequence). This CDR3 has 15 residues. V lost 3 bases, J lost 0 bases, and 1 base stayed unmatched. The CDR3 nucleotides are TGTGCCAGCAGCTTTAGCGGGGGGGCCTCCTACGAGCAGTACTTC. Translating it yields CASSFSGGASYEQYF.

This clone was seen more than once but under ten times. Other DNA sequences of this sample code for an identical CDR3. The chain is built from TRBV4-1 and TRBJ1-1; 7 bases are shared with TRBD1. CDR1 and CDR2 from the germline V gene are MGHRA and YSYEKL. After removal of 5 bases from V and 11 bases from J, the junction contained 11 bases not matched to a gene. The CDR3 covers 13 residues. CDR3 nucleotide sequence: TGCGCCAGCAGCGCTCGACAGGGTGACCTGGCTTTCTTT. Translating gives CASSARQGDLAFF.

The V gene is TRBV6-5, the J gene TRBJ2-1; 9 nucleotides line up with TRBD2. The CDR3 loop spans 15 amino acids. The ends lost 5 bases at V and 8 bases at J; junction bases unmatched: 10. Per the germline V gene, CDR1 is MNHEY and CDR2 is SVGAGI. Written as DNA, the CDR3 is TGTGCCAGCAGTCGCTCTAGCGGGGTCGGGGATGAGCAGTTCTTC. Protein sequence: CASSRSSGVGDEQFF.

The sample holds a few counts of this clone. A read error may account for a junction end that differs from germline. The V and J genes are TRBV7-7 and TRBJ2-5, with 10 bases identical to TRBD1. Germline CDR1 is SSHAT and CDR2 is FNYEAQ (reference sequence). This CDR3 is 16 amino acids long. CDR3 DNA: TGTGCTAGCAGCTTAGCACTGGGACAGGGGCAAGAGACCCAGTACTTC. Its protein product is CASSLALGQGQETQYF. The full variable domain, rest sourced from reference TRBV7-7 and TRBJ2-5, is GAGVSQSPRYKVTKRGQDVTLRCDPISSHATLYWYQQALGQGPEFLTYFNYEAQPDKSGLPSDRFSAERPEGSISTLTIQRTEQRDSAMYRCASSLALGQGQETQYFGPGTRLLVL.

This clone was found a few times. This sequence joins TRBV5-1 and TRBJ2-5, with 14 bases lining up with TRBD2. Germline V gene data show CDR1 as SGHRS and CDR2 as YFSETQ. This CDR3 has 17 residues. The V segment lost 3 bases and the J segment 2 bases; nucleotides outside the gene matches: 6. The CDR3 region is CASSSRTSGGLQETQYF. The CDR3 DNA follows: TGCGCCAGCAGCTCCAGGACTAGCGGGGGGTTACAAGAGACCCAGTACTTC.

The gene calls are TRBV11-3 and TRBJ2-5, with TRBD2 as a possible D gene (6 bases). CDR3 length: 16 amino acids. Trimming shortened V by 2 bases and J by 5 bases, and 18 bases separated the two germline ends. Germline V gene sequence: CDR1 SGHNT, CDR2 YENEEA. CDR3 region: CASSLYPNPRGETQYF. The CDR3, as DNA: TGTGCCAGCAGCTTATACCCCAATCCCCGGGGGGAGACCCAGTACTTC.

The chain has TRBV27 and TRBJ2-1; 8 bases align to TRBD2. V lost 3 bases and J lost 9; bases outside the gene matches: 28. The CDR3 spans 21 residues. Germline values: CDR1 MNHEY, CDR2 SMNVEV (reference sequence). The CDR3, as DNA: TGTGCCAGCAGTTTCTCCTCCATAATTCGAGGAGCGGGGGCCCGGGTGGGTGAGCAGTTCTTC. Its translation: CASSFSSIIRGAGARVGEQFF.

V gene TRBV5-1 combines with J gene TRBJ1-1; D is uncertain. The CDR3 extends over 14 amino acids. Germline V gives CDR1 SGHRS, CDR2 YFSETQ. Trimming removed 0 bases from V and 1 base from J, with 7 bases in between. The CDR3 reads CASSLAQWNTEAFF. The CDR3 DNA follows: TGCGCCAGCAGCTTGGCGCAGTGGAACACTGAAGCTTTCTTT.